This is a list of T cell receptor beta chains from one sample in a study of patients and donors after allogeneic stem cell transplantation. TCRdb re-called the RT-PCR reads through MiXCR, storing one row per CDR3 protein. Altogether 200,000 to 250,000 distinct CDR3 sequences are present, over 12% being singletons, with the ten largest covering more than 9%. Material for sequencing was blood, either unsorted or a sorted T cell fraction (not recorded which). These receptors all come from a human donor who was either an allogeneic HSCT recipient or a stem cell or donor lymphocyte infusion donor (not recorded which). It is not recorded whose cells these are; they may come from a transplant donor. CDR3s include the opening cysteine and the closing phenylalanine or tryptophan. D genes are given only for firm matches. Clone size is stated in some rows and not others, as once, few, many or a class when expanded.

J gene: TRBJ1-2; D gene: .; V gene: TRBV7-2; clone size: few; CDR3 DNA: TGTGCCAGCAGCTTAGCGCATGGGACAATCAATGGCTACACCTTC; CDR3 protein: CASSLAHGTINGYTF
J gene: TRBJ1-2; D gene: TRBD1; V gene: TRBV7-9; clone size: .; CDR3 DNA: TGTGCCAGCAGCTTACCAAGCACAGGGGAGGGCTACACCTTC; CDR3 protein: CASSLPSTGEGYTF
J gene: TRBJ1-5; D gene: .; V gene: TRBV2; clone size: few; CDR3 DNA: TGTGCCAGCCGGGGGTCTAGCAATCAGCCCCAGCATTTT; CDR3 protein: CASRGSSNQPQHF
J gene: TRBJ2-1; D gene: .; V gene: TRBV6-5; clone size: .; CDR3 DNA: TGTGCCAGCAGCGGACTCTACAATGAGCAGTTCTTC; CDR3 protein: CASSGLYNEQFF
J gene: TRBJ2-2; D gene: .; V gene: TRBV12-3/TRBV12-4; clone size: few; CDR3 DNA: TGTGCCAGCAGTTTGACAGGATTAGGTGTTGTGCCCGGGGAGCTGTTTTTT; CDR3 protein: CASSLTGLGVVPGELFF
J gene: TRBJ2-2; D gene: TRBD2; V gene: TRBV29-1; clone size: .; CDR3 DNA: TGCAGCGTTGAAAAACTAGCGGGAGGACCCGGGGAGCTGTTTTTT; CDR3 protein: CSVEKLAGGPGELFF
J gene: TRBJ2-5; D gene: TRBD2; V gene: TRBV7-2; clone size: .; CDR3 DNA: TGTGCCAGCGGCCCGGGGGGGGTCGTTTGGGAGACCCAGTACTTC; CDR3 protein: CASGPGGVVWETQYF
J gene: TRBJ1-6; D gene: .; V gene: TRBV14; clone size: many; CDR3 DNA: TGTGCCAGCAGCCAAGCATTCGGACCCATCGCGTCACCCCTCCACTTT; CDR3 protein: CASSQAFGPIASPLHF
J gene: TRBJ2-1; D gene: .; V gene: TRBV19; clone size: few; CDR3 DNA: TGTGCCAGTAGACACTCCATCGAAAGGTCCTACAATGAGCAGTTCTTC; CDR3 protein: CASRHSIERSYNEQFF
J gene: TRBJ2-1; D gene: .; V gene: TRBV9; clone size: few; CDR3 DNA: TGTGCCAGCAGCCTGGGGGCCCCCAGAGATGAGCAGTTCTTC; CDR3 protein: CASSLGAPRDEQFF
J gene: TRBJ1-1; D gene: .; V gene: TRBV5-6; clone size: .; CDR3 DNA: TGTGCCAGCAGCTTGTTTATCCGGGGGCTGGACACTGAAGCTTTCTTT; CDR3 protein: CASSLFIRGLDTEAFF
J gene: TRBJ1-1; D gene: .; V gene: TRBV7-2; clone size: few; CDR3 DNA: TGTGCCAGCAGCCAGACAGAGAACTTT; CDR3 protein: CASSQTENF
J gene: TRBJ1-5; D gene: TRBD1; V gene: TRBV28; clone size: few; CDR3 DNA: TGTGCCAGCAGTTTATCCCTTAGACAGGGGGCAGGACAGCCCCAGCATTTT; CDR3 protein: CASSLSLRQGAGQPQHF
J gene: TRBJ2-7; D gene: .; V gene: TRBV4-1; clone size: few; CDR3 DNA: TGCGCCAGCAGCCAAGAAGGGACTTTCTCCTACGAGCAGTACTTC; CDR3 protein: CASSQEGTFSYEQYF
J gene: TRBJ1-2; D gene: TRBD1; V gene: TRBV7-9; clone size: .; CDR3 DNA: TGTGCCAGCAGCTTTCCGGGACAGGGGACAGACGGCTACACCTTC; CDR3 protein: CASSFPGQGTDGYTF
J gene: TRBJ1-3; D gene: .; V gene: TRBV30; clone size: many; CDR3 DNA: TGTGCACGGGGGCTGGAGGCAAGAAACACCATATATTTT; CDR3 protein: CARGLEARNTIYF
J gene: TRBJ1-2; D gene: TRBD1; V gene: TRBV7-2; clone size: many; CDR3 DNA: TGTGCCAGCAGCCTGGACAGGCTCTATGGCTACACCTTC; CDR3 protein: CASSLDRLYGYTF
J gene: TRBJ2-1; D gene: .; V gene: TRBV2; clone size: .; CDR3 DNA: TGTGCCAGCAGTCGCCTAGGGAATGAGCAGTTCTTC; CDR3 protein: CASSRLGNEQFF
J gene: TRBJ1-4; D gene: TRBD1; V gene: TRBV29-1; clone size: many; CDR3 DNA: TGCAGCGGAGGACCAGGGGGAGGTGAAAAACTGTTTTTT; CDR3 protein: CSGGPGGGEKLFF
J gene: TRBJ2-2; D gene: .; V gene: TRBV2; clone size: many; CDR3 DNA: TGTGCCAGCAGTGATCCCGGGGAGCTGTTTTTT; CDR3 protein: CASSDPGELFF
J gene: TRBJ2-7; D gene: TRBD1; V gene: TRBV10-3; clone size: few; CDR3 DNA: TGTGCCATCAGTGAAGCCGGGACAGGGGGCGAGCAGTACTTC; CDR3 protein: CAISEAGTGGEQYF
J gene: TRBJ2-7; D gene: TRBD1; V gene: TRBV24-1; clone size: once; CDR3 DNA: TGTGCCACCAGTGACCCAGGACAGGGCGAGCAGTACTTC; CDR3 protein: CATSDPGQGEQYF
J gene: TRBJ1-5; D gene: .; V gene: TRBV6-5; clone size: many; CDR3 DNA: TGTGCCAGCAGTTACTCCGGGATGGGTCAGCCCCAGCATTTT; CDR3 protein: CASSYSGMGQPQHF
J gene: TRBJ1-6; D gene: .; V gene: TRBV18; clone size: .; CDR3 DNA: TGTGCCAGCTCACCCAACTACAACGAACAGCGAAATTCACCCCTCCACTTT; CDR3 protein: CASSPNYNEQRNSPLHF
J gene: TRBJ1-1; D gene: TRBD1; V gene: TRBV6-6; clone size: few; CDR3 DNA: TGTGCCAGCCGGGACAGGGTTGAAGCTTTCTTT; CDR3 protein: CASRDRVEAFF
J gene: TRBJ2-7; D gene: .; V gene: TRBV12-3/TRBV12-4; clone size: .; CDR3 DNA: TGTTCCAGCAGTTTAGGGTCCCCCGACATGGGCCACGAGCAGTACTTC; CDR3 protein: CSSSLGSPDMGHEQYF
J gene: TRBJ1-5; D gene: .; V gene: TRBV29-1; clone size: few; CDR3 DNA: TGCAGCGTGCTTCAGAGTAACAATCAGCCCCAGCATTTT; CDR3 protein: CSVLQSNNQPQHF
J gene: TRBJ1-3; D gene: .; V gene: TRBV7-9; clone size: many; CDR3 DNA: TGTGCCAGCAGCCCAAGGACGGCGATCTCTGGAAACACCATATATTTT; CDR3 protein: CASSPRTAISGNTIYF
J gene: TRBJ1-4; D gene: .; V gene: TRBV6-5; clone size: few; CDR3 DNA: TGTGCCAGCAGTTACTCTAGCTGGTCTACTAATGAAAAACTGTTTTTT; CDR3 protein: CASSYSSWSTNEKLFF
J gene: TRBJ1-1; D gene: TRBD1; V gene: TRBV5-1; clone size: .; CDR3 DNA: TGCGCCAGCAGCCCCACCCAGGGGGTGAAAACTGAAGCTTTCTTT; CDR3 protein: CASSPTQGVKTEAFF
J gene: TRBJ2-3; D gene: .; V gene: TRBV20-1; clone size: .; CDR3 DNA: TGCAGTGCCAAATCCGCGGATCAGGCCGCAGATACGCAGTATTTT; CDR3 protein: CSAKSADQAADTQYF
J gene: TRBJ2-7; D gene: TRBD1; V gene: TRBV6-5; clone size: .; CDR3 DNA: TGTGCCAGCAGTTACTCAGGCAGGGGGCAGGGGGAGCAGTACTTC; CDR3 protein: CASSYSGRGQGEQYF